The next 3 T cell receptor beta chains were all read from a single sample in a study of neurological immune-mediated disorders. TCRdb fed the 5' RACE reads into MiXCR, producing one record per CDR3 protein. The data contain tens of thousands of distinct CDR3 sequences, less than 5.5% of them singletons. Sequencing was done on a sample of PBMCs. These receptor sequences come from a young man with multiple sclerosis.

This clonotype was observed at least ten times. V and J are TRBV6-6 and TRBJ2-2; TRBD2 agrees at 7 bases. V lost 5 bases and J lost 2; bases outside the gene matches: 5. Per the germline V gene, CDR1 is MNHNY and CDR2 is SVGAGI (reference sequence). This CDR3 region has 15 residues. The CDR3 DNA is TGTGCCAGCAGTAAAGGGACTACCAACACCGGGGAGCTGTTTTTT. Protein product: CASSKGTTNTGELFF.

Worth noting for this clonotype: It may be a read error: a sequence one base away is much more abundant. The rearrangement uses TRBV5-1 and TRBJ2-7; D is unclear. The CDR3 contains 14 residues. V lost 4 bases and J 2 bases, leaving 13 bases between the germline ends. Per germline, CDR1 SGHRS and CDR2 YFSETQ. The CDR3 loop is CASSPVGKAYEQYF. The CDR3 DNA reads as TGCGCCAGCAGCCCGGTGGGAAAGGCCTACGAGCAGTACTTC.

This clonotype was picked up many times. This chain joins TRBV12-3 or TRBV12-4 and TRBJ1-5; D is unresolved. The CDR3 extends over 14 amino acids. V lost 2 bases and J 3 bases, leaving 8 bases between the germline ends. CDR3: CASSLRQVNQPQHF. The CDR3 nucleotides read TGTGCCAGCAGTTTACGGCAGGTCAATCAGCCCCAGCATTTT.